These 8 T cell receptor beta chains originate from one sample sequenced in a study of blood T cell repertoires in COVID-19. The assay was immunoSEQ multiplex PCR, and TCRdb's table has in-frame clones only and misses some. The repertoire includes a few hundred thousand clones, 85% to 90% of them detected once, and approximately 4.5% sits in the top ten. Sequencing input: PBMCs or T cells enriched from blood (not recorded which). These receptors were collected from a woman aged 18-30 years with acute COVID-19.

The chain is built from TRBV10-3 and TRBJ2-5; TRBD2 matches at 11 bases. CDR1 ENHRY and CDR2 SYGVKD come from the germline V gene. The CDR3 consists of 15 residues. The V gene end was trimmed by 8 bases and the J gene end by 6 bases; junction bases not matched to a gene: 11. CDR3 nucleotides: TGTGCCATCGGTGGGACTAGCGGAGAGGGGAAGACCCAGTACTTC. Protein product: CAIGGTSGEGKTQYF.

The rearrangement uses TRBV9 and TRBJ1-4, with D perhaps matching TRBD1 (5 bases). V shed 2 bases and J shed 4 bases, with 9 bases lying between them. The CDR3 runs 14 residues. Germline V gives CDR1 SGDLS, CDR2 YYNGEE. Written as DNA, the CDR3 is TGTGCCAGCAGCGTGGAGGGGCGTAATGAAAAACTGTTTTTT. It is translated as CASSVEGRNEKLFF.

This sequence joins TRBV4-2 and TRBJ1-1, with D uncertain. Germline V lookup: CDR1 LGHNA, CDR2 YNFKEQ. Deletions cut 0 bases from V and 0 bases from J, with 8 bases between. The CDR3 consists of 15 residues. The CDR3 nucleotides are TGTGCCAGCAGCCAAGATCAGTTTTTGAACACTGAAGCTTTCTTT. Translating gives CASSQDQFLNTEAFF.

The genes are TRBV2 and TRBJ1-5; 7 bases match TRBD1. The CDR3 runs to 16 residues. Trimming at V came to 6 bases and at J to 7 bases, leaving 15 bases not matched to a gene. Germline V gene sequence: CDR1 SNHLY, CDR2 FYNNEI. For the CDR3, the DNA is TGTGCCAGCAGGGGACTTTGGGGGGTAGGGGGCCAGCCCCAGCATTTT. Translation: CASRGLWGVGGQPQHF. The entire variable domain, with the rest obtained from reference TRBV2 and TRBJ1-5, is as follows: EPEVTQTPSHQVTQMGQEVILRCVPISNHLYFYWYRQILGQKVEFLVSFYNNEISEKSEIFDDQFSVERPDGSNFTLKIRSTKLEDSAMYFCASRGLWGVGGQPQHFGDGTRLSIL.

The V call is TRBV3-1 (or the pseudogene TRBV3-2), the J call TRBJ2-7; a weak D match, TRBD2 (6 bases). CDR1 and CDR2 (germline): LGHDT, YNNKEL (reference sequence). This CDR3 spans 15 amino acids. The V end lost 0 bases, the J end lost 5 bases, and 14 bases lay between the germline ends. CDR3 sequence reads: CASSQDIRGFDEQYF. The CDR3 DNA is TGTGCCAGCAGCCAAGATATACGGGGGTTTGACGAGCAGTACTTC.

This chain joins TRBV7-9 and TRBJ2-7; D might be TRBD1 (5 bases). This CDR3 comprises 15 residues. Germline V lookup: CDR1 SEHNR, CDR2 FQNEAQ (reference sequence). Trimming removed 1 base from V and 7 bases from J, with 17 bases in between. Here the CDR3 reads CASSLVPQGMGEQYF. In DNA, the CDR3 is TGTGCCAGCAGCTTAGTCCCTCAGGGTATGGGAGAGCAGTACTTC.

This CDR3 is CASKGLAFSQETQYF. For the CDR3, the DNA is TGTGCCAGCAAGGGACTAGCTTTCTCCCAAGAGACCCAGTACTTC. The genes are TRBV6-5 and TRBJ2-5, with 9 bases identical to TRBD2. V shed 7 bases and J 1 base; nucleotides not matched to a gene: 7. The length of the CDR3 is 15 residues. Per the germline V gene, CDR1 is MNHEY and CDR2 is SVGAGI.

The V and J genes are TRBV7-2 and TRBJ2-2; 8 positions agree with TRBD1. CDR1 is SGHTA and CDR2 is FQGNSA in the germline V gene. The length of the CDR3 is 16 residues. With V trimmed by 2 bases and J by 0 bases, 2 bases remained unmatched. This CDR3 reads CASSLQGASNTGELFF. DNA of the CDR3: TGTGCCAGCAGCTTACAGGGGGCCTCGAACACCGGGGAGCTGTTTTTT.